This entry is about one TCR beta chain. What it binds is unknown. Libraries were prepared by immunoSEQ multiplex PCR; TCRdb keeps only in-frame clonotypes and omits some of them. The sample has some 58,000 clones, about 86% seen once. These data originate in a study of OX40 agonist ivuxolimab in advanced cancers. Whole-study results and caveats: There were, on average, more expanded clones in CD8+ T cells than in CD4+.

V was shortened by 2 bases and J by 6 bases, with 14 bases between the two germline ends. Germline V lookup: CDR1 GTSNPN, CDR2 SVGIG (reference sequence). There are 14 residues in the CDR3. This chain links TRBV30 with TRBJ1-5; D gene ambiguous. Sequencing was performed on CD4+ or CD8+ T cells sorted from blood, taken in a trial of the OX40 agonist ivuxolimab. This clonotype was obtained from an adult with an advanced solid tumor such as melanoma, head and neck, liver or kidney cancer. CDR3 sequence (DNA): TGTGCCTGGAGTTATCTAGAGGGCAGTCAGCCCCAGCATTTT. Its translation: CAWSYLEGSQPQHF. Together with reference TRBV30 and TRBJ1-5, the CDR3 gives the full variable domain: SQTIHQWPATLVQPVGSPLSLECTVEGTSNPNLYWYRQAAGRGLQLLFYSVGIGQISSEVPQNLSASRPQDRQFILSSKKLLLSDSGFYLCAWSYLEGSQPQHFGDGTRLSIL.